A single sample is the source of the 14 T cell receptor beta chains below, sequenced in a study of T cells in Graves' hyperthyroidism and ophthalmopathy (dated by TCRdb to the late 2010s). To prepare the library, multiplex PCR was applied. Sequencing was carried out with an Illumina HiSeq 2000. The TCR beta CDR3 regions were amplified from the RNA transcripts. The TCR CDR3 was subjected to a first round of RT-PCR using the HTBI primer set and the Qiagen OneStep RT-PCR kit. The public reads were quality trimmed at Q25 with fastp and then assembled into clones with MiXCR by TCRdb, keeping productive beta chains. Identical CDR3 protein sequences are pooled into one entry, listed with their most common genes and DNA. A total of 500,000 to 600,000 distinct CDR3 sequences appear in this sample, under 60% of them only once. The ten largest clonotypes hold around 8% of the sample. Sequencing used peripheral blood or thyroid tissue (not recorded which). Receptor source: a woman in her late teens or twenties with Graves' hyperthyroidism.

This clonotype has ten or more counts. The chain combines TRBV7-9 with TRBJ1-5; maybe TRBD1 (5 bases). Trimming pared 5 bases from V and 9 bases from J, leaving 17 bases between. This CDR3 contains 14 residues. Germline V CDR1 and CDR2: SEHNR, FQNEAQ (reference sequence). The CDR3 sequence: CASSGGHPLAPQHF. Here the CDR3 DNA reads TGTGCCAGCAGCGGTGGACACCCCTTGGCGCCCCAGCATTTT.

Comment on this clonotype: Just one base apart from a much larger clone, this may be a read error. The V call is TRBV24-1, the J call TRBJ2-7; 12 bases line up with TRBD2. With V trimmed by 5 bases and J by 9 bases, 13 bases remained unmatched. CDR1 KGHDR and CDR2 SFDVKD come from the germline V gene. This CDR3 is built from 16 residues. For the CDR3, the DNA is TGTGCCACCAGTGGTGGACTAGCGGGAACGGGCGGGGGGCAGTACTTC. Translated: CATSGGLAGTGGGQYF.

CDR3 sequence (DNA): TGCAGCGTTGAAAGGGCGGACAGGGGAACTGAAGCTTTCTTT. Translation: CSVERADRGTEAFF. V usage is TRBV29-1 and J usage is TRBJ1-1; 9 positions match TRBD1. V lost 2 bases and J lost 5; bases outside the gene matches: 6. Germline lookup yields CDR1 SQVTM and CDR2 ANQGSEA. The CDR3 loop spans 14 amino acids. The full variable domain, its missing parts supplied by reference TRBV29-1 and TRBJ1-1, is SAVISQKPSRDICQRGTSLTIQCQVDSQVTMMFWYRQQPGQSLTLIATANQGSEATYESGFVIDKFPISRPNLTFSTLTVSNMSPEDSSIYLCSVERADRGTEAFFGQGTRLTVV.

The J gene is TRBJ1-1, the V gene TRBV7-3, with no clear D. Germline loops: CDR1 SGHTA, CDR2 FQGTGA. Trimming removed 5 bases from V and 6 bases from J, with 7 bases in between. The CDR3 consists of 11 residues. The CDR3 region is CASSMTPEAFF. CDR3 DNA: TGTGCCAGCAGCATGACACCTGAAGCTTTCTTT.

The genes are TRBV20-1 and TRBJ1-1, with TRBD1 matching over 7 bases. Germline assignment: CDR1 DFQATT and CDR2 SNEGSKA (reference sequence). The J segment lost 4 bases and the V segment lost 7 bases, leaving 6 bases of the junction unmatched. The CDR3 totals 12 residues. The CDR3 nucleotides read TGCAGTGAACGACAGGGCGGCACTGAAGCTTTCTTT. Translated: CSERQGGTEAFF.

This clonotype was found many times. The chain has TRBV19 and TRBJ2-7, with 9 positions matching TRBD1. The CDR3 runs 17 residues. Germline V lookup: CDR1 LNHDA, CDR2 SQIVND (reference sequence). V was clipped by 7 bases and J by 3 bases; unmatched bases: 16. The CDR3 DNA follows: TGTGCCAGTACCAAATTTCAACCGGGACAGGGCCTCTACGAGCAGTACTTC. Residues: CASTKFQPGQGLYEQYF.

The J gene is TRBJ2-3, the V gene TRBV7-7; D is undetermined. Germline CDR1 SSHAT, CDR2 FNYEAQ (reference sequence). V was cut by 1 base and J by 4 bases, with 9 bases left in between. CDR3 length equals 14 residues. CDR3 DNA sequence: TGTGCCAGCAGCTTAGAGGGTAGGGCAGATACGCAGTATTTT. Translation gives CASSLEGRADTQYF.

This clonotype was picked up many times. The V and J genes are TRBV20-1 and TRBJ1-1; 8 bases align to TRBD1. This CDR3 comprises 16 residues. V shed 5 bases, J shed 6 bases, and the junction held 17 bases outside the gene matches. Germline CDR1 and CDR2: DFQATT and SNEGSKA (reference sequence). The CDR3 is CSAWVIRQGLFPEAFF. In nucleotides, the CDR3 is TGCAGTGCTTGGGTGATACGACAGGGGCTATTCCCTGAAGCTTTCTTT.

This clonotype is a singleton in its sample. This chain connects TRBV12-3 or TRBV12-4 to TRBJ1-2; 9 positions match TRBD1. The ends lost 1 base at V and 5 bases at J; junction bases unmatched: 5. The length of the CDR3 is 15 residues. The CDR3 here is CASSLGTGARYGYTF. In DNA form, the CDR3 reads TGTGCCAGCAGTTTAGGGACAGGGGCTCGGTATGGCTACACCTTC.

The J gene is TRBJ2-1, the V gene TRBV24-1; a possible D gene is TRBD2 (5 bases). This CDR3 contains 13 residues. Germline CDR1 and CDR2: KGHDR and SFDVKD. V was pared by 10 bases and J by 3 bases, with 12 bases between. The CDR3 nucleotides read TGTGCCACGGGGTCCAGCGGCTACAATGAGCAGTTCTTC. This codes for CATGSSGYNEQFF.

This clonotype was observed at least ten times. The CDR3 coding sequence is TGCAGCGCCATCAAACCAGCGGGGAACACCGGGGAGCTGTTTTTT. As protein: CSAIKPAGNTGELFF. The chain combines TRBV29-1 with TRBJ2-2, with D perhaps matching TRBD2 (6 bases). The CDR3 is 15 residues long. Germline lookup yields CDR1 SQVTM and CDR2 ANQGSEA. V lost 7 bases and J lost 1, with 16 bases in between.

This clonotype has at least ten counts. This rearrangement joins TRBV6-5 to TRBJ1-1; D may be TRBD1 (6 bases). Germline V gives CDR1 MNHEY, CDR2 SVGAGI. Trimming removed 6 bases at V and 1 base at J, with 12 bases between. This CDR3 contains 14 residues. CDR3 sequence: CASRSRGTNTEAFF. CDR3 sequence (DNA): TGTGCCAGCAGATCCAGGGGTACGAACACTGAAGCTTTCTTT.

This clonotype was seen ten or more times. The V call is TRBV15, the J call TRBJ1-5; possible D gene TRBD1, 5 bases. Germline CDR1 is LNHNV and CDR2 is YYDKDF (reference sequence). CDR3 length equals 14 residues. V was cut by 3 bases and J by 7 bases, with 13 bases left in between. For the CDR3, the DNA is TGTGCCACCAGCAGCTGGGGTCGGGGGCAGCCCCAGCATTTT. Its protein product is CATSSWGRGQPQHF.

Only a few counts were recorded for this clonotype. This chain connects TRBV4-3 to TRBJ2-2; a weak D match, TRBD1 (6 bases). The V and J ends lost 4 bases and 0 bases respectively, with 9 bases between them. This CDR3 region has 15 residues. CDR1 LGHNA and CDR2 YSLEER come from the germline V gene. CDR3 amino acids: CASSPQGANTGELFF. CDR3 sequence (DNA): TGCGCCAGCAGCCCACAGGGCGCGAACACCGGGGAGCTGTTTTTT.